This T cell receptor (beta chain) comes out of a study of blood T cells in healthy people across ages. Germline V gene sequence: CDR1 MDHEN, CDR2 SYDVKM. The V end lost 8 bases, the J end lost 2 bases, and 12 bases lay between the germline ends. This CDR3 is 13 amino acids long. Primers used in a second PCR of roughly 6 to 12 cycles were a sample-barcoded 5' primer and a J-beta primer mix. A single record per CDR3 protein comes from TCRdb applying MiXCR to the 5' RACE reads. This sample yields roughly 790,000 distinct CDR3 sequences, of which roughly 43% are seen a single time; less than 25% belongs to the top ten.

This chain connects TRBV28 to TRBJ1-1, with D possibly matching TRBD1 (5 bases). Sequencing was done on a sample of blood. This receptor was taken from a woman aged 55-70 years in good health. The CDR3 here is CASLGGSNTEAFF. The CDR3 DNA reads as TGTGCCAGCCTTGGGGGGAGTAACACTGAAGCTTTCTTT. Full variable domain (outside the CDR3, taken from reference TRBV28 and TRBJ1-1): DVKVTQSSRYLVKRTGEKVFLECVQDMDHENMFWYRQDPGLGLRLIYFSYDVKMKEKGDIPEGYSVSREKKERFSLILESASTNQTSMYLCASLGGSNTEAFFGQGTRLTVV.